Given below is one T cell receptor beta chain in context. Its antigen remains unidentified. The V gene's germline CDR1 is MNHEY and CDR2 SMNVEV (reference sequence). The CDR3 covers 13 residues. With 8 bases removed from V and 1 base from J, the gap between germline ends came to 11 bases. Constant-segment primers were used for 5'RACE, and the resulting TCR alpha and TCR beta cDNA libraries carried sample barcodes and UMIs. TCRdb itself ran the 5' RACE reads through MiXCR, one entry per CDR3 protein. The data contain a few hundred thousand distinct CDR3 sequences, over 15% of them singletons. The data originate from a study of T-cell memory formation after mild COVID-19. Study in general: Across donors, TCR clusters were largely donor specific. Findings and caveats of the study: A second wave expanding day 15 to 37 was CD4+-biased; contracting clones were balanced. Within pre-infection memory, some responding clones were found, suggesting cross-reactive memory joined.

The sequence was obtained from a man younger than 30 who had mild COVID-19 (a few samples of this study predate the infection). Cell type and time point are not known. V usage is TRBV27 and J usage is TRBJ1-1, with D uncertain. The sequenced sample was PBMCs or a T cell subset sorted from them (not recorded which). The DNA of the CDR3 is TGTGCCAGCGCTGCTGGGAGGAACACTGAAGCTTTCTTT. Translated, it gives CASAAGRNTEAFF.